Given below is one TCR beta chain in context. Trimming shortened V by 0 bases and J by 8 bases, and 8 bases separated the two germline ends. The CDR3 totals 13 residues. Per the germline V gene, CDR1 is LGHNA and CDR2 is YSLEER. The sample comes from a study of blood T cell repertoires in COVID-19. Study-level information: Sites across the United States, Italy and Spain contributed samples from acute and convalescent COVID-19. In each case, the material was cDNA or gDNA derived from T cells, B-cell-depleted T cells, or PBMCs.

Per the study methods: Amplification of reference gene primers provided the estimated nucleated cell counts. Measured with immunoSEQ multiplex PCR; TCRdb has only the in-frame clones, and not every one. Clonal size and the V and J genes are those of that table, whereas D and trimming came from the DNA. The table includes fewer than 300,000 clones, 82% detected once. The chain is built from TRBV4-3 and TRBJ1-5, with no clear D. The TCR originated in a woman aged 18-29 years with acute or convalescent COVID-19. The material sequenced was peripheral blood. CDR3 nucleotides: TGCGCCAGCAGCCAAGATCTTAGTAAGCCCCAGCATTTT. Amino acids: CASSQDLSKPQHF.